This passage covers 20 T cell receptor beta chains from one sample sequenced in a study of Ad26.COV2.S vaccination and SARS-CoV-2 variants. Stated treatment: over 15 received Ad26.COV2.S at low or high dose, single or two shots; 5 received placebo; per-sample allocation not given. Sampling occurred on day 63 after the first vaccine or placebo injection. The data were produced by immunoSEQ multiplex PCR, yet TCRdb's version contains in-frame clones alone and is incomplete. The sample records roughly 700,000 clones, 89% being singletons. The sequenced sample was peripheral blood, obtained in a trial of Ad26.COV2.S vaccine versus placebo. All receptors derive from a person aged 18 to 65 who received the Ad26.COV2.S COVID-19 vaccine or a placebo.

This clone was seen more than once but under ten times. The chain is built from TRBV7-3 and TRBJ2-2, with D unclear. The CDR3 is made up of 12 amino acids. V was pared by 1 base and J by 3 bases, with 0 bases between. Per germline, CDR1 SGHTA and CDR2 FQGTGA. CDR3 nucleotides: TGTGCCAGCAGCTTAAACACCGGGGAGCTGTTTTTT. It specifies CASSLNTGELFF.

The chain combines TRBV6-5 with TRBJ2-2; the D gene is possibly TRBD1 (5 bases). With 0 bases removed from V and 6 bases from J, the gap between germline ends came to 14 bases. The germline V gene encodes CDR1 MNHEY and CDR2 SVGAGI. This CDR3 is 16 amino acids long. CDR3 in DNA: TGTGCCAGCAGTTACTCGGCCAGGGCGTTCTCCGGGGAGCTGTTTTTT. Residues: CASSYSARAFSGELFF.

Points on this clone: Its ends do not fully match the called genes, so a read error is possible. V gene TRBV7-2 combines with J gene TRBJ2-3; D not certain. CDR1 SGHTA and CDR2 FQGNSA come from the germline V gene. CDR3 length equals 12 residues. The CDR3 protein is CASSSMTRSATF. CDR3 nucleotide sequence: TGTGCCAGCAGCTCGATGACCCGATCCGCGACCTTT.

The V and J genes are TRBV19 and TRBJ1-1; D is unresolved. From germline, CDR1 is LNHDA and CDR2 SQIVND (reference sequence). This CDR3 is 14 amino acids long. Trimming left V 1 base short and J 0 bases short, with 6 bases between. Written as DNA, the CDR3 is TGTGCCAGTAGTATAGCTGTAATGAACACTGAAGCTTTCTTT. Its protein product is CASSIAVMNTEAFF.

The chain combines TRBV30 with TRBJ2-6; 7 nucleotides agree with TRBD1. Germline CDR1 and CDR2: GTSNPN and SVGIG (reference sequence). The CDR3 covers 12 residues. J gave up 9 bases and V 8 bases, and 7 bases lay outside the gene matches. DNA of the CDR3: TGTGCCCGGTTGACAGGGTACAACGTCCTGACTTTC. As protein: CARLTGYNVLTF.

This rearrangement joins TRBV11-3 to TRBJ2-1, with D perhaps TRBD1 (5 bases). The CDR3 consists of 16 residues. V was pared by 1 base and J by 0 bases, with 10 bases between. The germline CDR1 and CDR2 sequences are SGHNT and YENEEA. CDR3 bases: TGTGCCAGCAGCTTAGGGGGCCCTAGCTCCTACAATGAGCAGTTCTTC. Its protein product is CASSLGGPSSYNEQFF.

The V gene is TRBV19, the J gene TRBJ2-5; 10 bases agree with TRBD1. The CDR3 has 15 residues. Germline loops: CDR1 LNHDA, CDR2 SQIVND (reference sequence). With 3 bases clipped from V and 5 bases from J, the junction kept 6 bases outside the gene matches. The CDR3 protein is CASSIGDRGGETQYF. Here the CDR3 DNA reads TGTGCCAGTAGTATTGGGGACAGGGGCGGGGAGACCCAGTACTTC.

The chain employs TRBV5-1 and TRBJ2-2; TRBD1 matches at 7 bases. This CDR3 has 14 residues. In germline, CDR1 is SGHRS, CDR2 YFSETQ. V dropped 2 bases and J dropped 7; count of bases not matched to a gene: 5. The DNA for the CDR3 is TGCGCCAGCAGCTTAGGACAGGACATCGGGGAGCTGTTTTTT. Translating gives CASSLGQDIGELFF.

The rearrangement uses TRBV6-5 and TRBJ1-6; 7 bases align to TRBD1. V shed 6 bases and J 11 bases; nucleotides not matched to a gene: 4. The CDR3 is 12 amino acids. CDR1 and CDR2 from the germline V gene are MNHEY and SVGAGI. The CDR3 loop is CASSRTGAPLHF. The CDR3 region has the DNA TGTGCCAGCAGCCGCACAGGGGCACCCCTCCACTTT.

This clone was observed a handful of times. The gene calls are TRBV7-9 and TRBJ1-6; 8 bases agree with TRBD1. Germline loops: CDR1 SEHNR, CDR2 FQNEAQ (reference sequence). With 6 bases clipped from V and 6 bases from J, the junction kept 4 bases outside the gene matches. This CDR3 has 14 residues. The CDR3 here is CASSQGQGNSPLHF. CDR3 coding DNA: TGTGCCAGCAGTCAAGGACAGGGTAATTCACCCCTCCACTTT.

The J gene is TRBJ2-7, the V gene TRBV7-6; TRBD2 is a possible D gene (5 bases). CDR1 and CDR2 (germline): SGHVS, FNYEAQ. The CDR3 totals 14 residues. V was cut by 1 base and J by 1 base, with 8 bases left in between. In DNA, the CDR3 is TGTGCCAGCAGCTTAGAGAGCGGATCCTACGAGCAGTACTTC. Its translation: CASSLESGSYEQYF.

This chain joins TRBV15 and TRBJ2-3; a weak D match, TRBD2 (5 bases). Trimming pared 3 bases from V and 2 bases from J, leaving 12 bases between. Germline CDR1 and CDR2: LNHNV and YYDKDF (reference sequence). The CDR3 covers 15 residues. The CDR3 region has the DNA TGTGCCACCAGCAGCAGGACTGGCAACACAGATACGCAGTATTTT. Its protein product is CATSSRTGNTDTQYF.

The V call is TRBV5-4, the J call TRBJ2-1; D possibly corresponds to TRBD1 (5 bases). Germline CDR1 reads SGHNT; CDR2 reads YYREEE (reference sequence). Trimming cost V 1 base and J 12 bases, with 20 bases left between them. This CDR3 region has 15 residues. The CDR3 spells CASSLQGLGGLWQFF. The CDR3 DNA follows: TGTGCCAGCAGCTTGCAGGGCCTAGGCGGCCTATGGCAGTTCTTC.

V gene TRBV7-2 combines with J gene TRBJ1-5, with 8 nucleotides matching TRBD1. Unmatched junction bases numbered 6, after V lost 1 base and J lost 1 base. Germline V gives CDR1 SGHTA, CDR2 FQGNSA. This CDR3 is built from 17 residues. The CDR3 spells CASSLVAGGLSNQPQHF. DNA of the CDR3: TGTGCCAGCAGCTTAGTCGCAGGGGGCTTAAGCAATCAGCCCCAGCATTTT.

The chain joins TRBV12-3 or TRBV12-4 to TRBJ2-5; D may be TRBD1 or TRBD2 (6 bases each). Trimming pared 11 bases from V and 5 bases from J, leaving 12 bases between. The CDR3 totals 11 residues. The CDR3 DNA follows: TGTGCCCGAGGGGGGCGGGAGACCCAGTACTTC. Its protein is CARGGRETQYF.

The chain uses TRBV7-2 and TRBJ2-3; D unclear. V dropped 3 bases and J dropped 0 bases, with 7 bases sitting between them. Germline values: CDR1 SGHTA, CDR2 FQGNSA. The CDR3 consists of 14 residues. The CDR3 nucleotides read TGTGCCAGCAGCTTGCGGAAGAGCACAGATACGCAGTATTTT. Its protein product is CASSLRKSTDTQYF. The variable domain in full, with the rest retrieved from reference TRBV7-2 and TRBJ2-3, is GAGVSQSPSNKVTEKGKDVELRCDPISGHTALYWYRQSLGQGLEFLIYFQGNSAPDKSGLPSDRFSAERTGGSVSTLTIQRTQQEDSAVYLCASSLRKSTDTQYFGPGTRLTVL.

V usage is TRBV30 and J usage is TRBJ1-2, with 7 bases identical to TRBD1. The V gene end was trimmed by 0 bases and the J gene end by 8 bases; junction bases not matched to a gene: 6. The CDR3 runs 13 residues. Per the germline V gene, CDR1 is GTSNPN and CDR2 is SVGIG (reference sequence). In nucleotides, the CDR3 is TGTGCCTGGAGTGTAGGAGGGGGCACCGGCTACACCTTC. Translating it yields CAWSVGGGTGYTF.

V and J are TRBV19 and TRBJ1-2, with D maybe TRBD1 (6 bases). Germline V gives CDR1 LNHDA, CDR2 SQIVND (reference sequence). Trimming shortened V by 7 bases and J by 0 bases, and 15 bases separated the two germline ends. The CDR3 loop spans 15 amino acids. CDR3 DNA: TGTGCCAGTACCCCCTTCGACAGGACTAACTATGGCTACACCTTC. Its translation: CASTPFDRTNYGYTF.

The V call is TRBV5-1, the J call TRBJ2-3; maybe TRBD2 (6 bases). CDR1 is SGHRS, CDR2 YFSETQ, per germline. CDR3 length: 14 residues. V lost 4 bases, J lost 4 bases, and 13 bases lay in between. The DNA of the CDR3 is TGCGCCAGCAGCCCGCCTGGGGGGTCAGATACGCAGTATTTT. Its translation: CASSPPGGSDTQYF.

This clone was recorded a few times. This chain's CDR3 is CASSLPGISGTGELFF. DNA for the CDR3: TGTGCCAGCAGCTTACCGGGGATCTCAGGCACCGGGGAGCTGTTTTTT. The chain couples TRBV7-2 to TRBJ2-2, with a tentative D call TRBD2 (5 bases). There are 16 residues in the CDR3. The ends were cut back, 2 bases at V and 4 bases at J, with 14 bases in the middle. Per the germline V gene, CDR1 is SGHTA and CDR2 is FQGNSA.